This TCR beta chain comes out of a study of cytomegalovirus exposure and HLA in healthy donors. Study overall: Earlier results showed some 120 million unique TCR beta sequences derived from roughly 180 million T cells. Regarding the study as a whole: A later analysis linked a missense DCLRE1C variant to TCR beta V- and J-gene trimming.

The PCR ran on 60 Vbeta and 13 Jbeta primers. TCRdb's copy holds only in-frame clones and misses some; the assay was immunoSEQ multiplex PCR. This sample has 150,000 or so clones, with 80% to 90% found just once. The CDR3 contains 17 residues. CDR1 is MGHRA, CDR2 YSYEKL, per germline. V lost 0 bases, J lost 3 bases, and 6 bases stayed unmatched. For this clone: Its antigen is not known.

Specimen: PBMCs. This sequence originates from a man aged 45-65 years in good health and CMV-seropositive. V and J are TRBV4-1 and TRBJ2-1; TRBD2 aligns across 9 bases. CDR3 residues: CASSQELGLAFYNEQFF. The CDR3 DNA reads TGCGCCAGCAGCCAAGAGCTCGGACTAGCGTTCTACAATGAGCAGTTCTTC.